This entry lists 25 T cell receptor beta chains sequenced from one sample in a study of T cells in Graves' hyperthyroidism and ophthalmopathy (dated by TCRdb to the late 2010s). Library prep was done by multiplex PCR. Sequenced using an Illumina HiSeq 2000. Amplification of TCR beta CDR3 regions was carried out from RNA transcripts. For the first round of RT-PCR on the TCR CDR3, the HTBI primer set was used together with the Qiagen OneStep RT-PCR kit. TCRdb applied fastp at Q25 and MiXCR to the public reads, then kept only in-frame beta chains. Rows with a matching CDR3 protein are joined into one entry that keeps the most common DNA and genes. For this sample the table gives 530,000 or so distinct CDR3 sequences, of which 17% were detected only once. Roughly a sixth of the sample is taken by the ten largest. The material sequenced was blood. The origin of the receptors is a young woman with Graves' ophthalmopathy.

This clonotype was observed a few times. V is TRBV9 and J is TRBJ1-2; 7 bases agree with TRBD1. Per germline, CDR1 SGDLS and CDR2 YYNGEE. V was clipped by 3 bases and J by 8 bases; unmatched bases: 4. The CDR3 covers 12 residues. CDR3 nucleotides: TGTGCCAGCAGCGCAACAGGGGTCGGCTACACCTTC. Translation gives CASSATGVGYTF.

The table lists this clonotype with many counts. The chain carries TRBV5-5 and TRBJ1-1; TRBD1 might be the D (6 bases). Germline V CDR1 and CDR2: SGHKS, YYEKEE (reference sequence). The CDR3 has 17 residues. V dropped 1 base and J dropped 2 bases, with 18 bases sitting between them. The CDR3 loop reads CASSLWGGGQGNTEAFF. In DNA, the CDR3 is TGTGCCAGCAGCTTGTGGGGGGGCGGCCAAGGAAACACTGAAGCTTTCTTT.

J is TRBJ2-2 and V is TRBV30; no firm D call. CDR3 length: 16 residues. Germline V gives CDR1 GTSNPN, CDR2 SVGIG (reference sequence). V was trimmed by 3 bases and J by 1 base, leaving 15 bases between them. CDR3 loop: CAWRSPRLGNTGELFF. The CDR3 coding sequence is TGTGCCTGGAGGTCCCCCCGTTTAGGGAACACCGGGGAGCTGTTTTTT.

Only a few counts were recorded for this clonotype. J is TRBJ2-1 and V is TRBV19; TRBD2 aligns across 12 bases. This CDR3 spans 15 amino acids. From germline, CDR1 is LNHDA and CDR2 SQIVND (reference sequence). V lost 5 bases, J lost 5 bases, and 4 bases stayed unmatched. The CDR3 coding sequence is TGTGCCAGTAGTCCAACTAGCGGGAGGAACAATGAGCAGTTCTTC. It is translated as CASSPTSGRNNEQFF.

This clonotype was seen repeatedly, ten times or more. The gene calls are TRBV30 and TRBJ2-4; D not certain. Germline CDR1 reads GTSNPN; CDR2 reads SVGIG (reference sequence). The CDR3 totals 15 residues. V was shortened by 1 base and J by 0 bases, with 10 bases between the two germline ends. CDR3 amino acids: CAWSAGRLAKNIQYF. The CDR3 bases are TGTGCCTGGAGTGCAGGACGGCTAGCCAAAAACATTCAGTACTTC.

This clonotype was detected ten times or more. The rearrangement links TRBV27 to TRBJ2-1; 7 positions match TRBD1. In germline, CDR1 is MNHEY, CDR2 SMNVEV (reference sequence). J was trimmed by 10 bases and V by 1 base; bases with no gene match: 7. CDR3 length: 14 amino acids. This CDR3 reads CASSLFSRGQEQFF. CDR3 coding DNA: TGTGCCAGCAGTTTATTTTCGAGGGGGCAGGAGCAGTTCTTC.

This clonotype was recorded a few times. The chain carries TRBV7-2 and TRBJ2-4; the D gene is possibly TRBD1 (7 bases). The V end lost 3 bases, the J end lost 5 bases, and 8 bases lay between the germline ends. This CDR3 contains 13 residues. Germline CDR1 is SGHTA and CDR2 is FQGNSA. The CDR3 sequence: CASSFRGENIQYF. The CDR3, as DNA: TGTGCCAGCAGCTTCAGGGGGGAAAACATTCAGTACTTC.

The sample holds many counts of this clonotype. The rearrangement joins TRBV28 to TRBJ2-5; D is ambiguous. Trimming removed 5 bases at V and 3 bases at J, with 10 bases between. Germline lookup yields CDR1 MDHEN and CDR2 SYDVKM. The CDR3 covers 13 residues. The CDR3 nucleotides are TGTGCCAGCAGTGCGCACACTGAAGAGACCCAGTACTTC. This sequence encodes CASSAHTEETQYF.

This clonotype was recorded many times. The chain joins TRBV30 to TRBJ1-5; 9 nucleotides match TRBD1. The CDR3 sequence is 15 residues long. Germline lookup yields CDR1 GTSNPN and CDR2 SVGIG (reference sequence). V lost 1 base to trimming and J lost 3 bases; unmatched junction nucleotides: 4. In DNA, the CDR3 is TGTGCCTGGAGTGCGGGACAGGGCATCAATCAGCCCCAGCATTTT. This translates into CAWSAGQGINQPQHF.

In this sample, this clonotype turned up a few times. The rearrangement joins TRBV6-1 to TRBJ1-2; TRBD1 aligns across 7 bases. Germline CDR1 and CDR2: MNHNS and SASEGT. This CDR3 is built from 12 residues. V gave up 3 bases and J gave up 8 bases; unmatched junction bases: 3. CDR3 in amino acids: CASSETGSGYTF. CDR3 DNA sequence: TGTGCCAGCAGTGAGACAGGGAGCGGCTACACCTTC.

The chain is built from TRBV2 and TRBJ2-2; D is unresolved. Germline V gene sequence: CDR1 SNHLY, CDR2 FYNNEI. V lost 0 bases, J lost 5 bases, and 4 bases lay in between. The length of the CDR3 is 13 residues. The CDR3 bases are TGTGCCAGCAGTGAAGCGGGAACCGGGGAGCTGTTTTTT. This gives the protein CASSEAGTGELFF. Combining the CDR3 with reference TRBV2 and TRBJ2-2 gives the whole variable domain EPEVTQTPSHQVTQMGQEVILRCVPISNHLYFYWYRQILGQKVEFLVSFYNNEISEKSEIFDDQFSVERPDGSNFTLKIRSTKLEDSAMYFCASSEAGTGELFFGEGSRLTVL.

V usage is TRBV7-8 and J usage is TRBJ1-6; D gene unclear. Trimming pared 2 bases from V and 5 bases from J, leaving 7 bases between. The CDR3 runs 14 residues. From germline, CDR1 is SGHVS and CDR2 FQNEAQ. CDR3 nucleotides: TGTGCCAGCAGCTTATTCGGCGATAATTCACCCCTCCACTTT. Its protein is CASSLFGDNSPLHF.

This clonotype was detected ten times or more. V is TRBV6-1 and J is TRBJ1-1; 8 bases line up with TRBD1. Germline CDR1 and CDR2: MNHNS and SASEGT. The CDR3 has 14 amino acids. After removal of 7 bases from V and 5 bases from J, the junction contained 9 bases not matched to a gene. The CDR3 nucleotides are TGTGCCAGCAAAATCCGGGACAGGCGGACTGAAGCTTTCTTT. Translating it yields CASKIRDRRTEAFF.

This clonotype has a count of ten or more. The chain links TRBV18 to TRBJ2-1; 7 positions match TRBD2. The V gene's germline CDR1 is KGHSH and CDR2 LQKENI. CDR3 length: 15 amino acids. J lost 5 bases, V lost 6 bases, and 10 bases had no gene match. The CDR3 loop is CASSYGRERNNEQFF. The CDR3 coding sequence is TGTGCCAGCTCCTACGGGCGGGAGAGGAACAATGAGCAGTTCTTC.

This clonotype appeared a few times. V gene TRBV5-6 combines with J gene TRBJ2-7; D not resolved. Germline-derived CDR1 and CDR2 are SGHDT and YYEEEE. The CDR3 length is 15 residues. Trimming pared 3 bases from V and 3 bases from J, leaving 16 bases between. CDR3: CASSSRRTKIYEQYF. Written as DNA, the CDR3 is TGTGCCAGCAGCTCCCGCCGGACCAAGATCTACGAGCAGTACTTC. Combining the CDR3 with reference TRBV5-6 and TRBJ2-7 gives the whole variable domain DAGVTQSPTHLIKTRGQQVTLRCSPKSGHDTVSWYQQALGQGPQFIFQYYEEEERQRGNFPDRFSGHQFPNYSSELNVNALLLGDSALYLCASSSRRTKIYEQYFGPGTRLTVT.

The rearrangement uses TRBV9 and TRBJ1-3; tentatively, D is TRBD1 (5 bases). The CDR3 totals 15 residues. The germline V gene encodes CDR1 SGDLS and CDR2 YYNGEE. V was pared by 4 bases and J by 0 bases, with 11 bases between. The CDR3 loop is CASSQGTDSGNTIYF. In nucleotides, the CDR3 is TGTGCCAGCAGCCAAGGGACGGACTCTGGAAACACCATATATTTT.

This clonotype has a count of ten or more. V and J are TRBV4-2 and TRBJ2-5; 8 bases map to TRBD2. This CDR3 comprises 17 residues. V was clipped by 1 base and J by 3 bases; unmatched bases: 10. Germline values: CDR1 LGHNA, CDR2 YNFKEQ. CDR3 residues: CASSQVVAGGGEETQYF. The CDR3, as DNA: TGTGCCAGCAGCCAAGTCGTGGCGGGGGGCGGAGAAGAGACCCAGTACTTC.

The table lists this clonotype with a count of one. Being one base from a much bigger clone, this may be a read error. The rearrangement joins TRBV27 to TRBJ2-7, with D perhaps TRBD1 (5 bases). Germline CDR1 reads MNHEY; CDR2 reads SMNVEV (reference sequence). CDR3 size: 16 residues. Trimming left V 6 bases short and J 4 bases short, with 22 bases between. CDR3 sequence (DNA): TGTGCCAGCAGCTTTGGGGAACAGGTTCACCCTTACGAGCAGTACTTC. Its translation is CASSFGEQVHPYEQYF.

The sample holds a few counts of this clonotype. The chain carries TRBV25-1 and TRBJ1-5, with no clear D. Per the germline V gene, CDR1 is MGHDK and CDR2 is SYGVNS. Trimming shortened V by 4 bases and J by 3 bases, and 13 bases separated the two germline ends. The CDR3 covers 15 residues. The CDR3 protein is CASSGETEDNQPQHF. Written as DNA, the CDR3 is TGTGCCAGCAGTGGGGAGACCGAAGACAATCAGCCCCAGCATTTT.

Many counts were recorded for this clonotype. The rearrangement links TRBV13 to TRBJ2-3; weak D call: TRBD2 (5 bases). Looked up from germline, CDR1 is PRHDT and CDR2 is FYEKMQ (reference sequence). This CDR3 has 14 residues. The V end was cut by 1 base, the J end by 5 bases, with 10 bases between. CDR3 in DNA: TGTGCCAGCAGCTTAGTGGGCGAGGGAGATACGCAGTATTTT. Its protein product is CASSLVGEGDTQYF. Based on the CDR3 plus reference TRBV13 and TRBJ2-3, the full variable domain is AAGVIQSPRHLIKEKRETATLKCYPIPRHDTVYWYQQGPGQDPQFLISFYEKMQSDKGSIPDRFSAQQFSDYHSELNMSSLELGDSALYFCASSLVGEGDTQYFGPGTRLTVL.

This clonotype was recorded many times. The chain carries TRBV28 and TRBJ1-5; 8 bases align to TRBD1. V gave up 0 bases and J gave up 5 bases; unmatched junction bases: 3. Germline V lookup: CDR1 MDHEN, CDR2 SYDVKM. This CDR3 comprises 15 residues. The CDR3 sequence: CASSLWDREDQPQHF. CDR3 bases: TGTGCCAGCAGTTTATGGGACAGGGAGGATCAGCCCCAGCATTTT.

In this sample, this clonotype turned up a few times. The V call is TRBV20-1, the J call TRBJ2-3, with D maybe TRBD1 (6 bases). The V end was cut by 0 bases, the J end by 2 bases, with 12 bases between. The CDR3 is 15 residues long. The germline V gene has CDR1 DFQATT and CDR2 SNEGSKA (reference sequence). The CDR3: CSAREGADLTDTQYF. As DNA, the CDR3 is TGCAGTGCTAGAGAGGGGGCGGACCTCACAGATACGCAGTATTTT.

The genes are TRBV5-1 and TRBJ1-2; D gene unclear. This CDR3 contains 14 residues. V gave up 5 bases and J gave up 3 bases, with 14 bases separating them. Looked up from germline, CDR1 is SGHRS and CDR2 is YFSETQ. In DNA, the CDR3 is TGCGCCAGCAGAGACGGGAATCTGGACTATGGCTACACCTTC. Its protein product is CASRDGNLDYGYTF.

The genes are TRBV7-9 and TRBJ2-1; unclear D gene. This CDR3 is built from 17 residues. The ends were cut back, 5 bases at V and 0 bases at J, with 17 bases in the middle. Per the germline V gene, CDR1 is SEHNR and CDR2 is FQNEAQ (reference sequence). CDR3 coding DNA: TGTGCCAGCAGCCCCCCCCCCCCTTCTAGCTCCTACAATGAGCAGTTCTTC. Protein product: CASSPPPPSSSYNEQFF.

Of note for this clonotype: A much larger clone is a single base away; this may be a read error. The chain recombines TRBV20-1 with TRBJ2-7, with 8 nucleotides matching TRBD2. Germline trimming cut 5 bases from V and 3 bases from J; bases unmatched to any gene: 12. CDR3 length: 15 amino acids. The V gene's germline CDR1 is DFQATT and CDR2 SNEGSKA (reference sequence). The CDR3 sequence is CSASTPGLEHYEQYF. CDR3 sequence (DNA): TGCAGTGCTTCGACCCCGGGACTAGAGCACTACGAGCAGTACTTC.